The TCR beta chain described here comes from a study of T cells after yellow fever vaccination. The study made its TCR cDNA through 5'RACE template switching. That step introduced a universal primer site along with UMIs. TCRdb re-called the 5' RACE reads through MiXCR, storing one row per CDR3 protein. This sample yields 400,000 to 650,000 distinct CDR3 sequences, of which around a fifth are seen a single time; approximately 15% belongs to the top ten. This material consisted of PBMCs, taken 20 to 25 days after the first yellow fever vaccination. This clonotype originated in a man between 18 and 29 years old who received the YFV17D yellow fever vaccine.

The CDR3: CASSLLLTGELFF. The CDR3 DNA reads as TGTGCCAGCAGCTTGCTTTTGACCGGGGAGCTGTTTTTT. This chain joins TRBV5-6 and TRBJ2-2; D is undetermined. V was clipped by 1 base and J by 5 bases, with 6 bases between them. The CDR3 consists of 13 residues. The germline V gene has CDR1 SGHDT and CDR2 YYEEEE.